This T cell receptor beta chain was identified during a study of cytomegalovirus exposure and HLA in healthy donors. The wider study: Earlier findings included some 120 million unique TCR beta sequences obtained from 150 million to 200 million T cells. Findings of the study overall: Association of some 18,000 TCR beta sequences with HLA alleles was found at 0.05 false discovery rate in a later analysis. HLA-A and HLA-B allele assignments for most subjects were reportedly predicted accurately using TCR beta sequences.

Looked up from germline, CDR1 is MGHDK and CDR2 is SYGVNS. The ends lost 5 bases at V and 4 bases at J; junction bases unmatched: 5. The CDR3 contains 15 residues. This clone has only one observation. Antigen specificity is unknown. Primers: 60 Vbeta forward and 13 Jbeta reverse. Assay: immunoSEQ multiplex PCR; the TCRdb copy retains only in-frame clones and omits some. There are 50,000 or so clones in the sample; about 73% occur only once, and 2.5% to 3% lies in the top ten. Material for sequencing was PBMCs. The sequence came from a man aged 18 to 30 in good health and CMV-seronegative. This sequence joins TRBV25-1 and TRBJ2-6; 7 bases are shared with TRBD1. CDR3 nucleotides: TGTGCCAGCAGTTTACAGGGGTCAGGGGCCAACGTCCTGACTTTC. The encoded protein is CASSLQGSGANVLTF.